Listed below are T cell receptor beta chains from one sample, sequenced in a study of long-term antiretroviral therapy in people with HIV. The assay was immunoSEQ multiplex PCR, and TCRdb's table has in-frame clones only and misses some. The table has some 18,000 clones, roughly 86% seen once. Sequenced here: unsorted PBMCs, sampled 2.1 years after starting antiretroviral therapy. The source of these receptors is a man between 18 and 35 years old with HIV. The CDR3 runs from the conserved cysteine through the conserved F or W. D genes are given only for firm matches. The listing skips clone size in some rows; elsewhere it reads once, few, many or a size class.

J: TRBJ2-7; D: -; V: TRBV11-2; size: -; DNA: TGTGCCAGCAGCCGACCTGACTCCTACGAGCAGTACTTC; CDR3: CASSRPDSYEQYF
J: TRBJ1-3; D: -; V: TRBV6-6; size: -; DNA: TGTGCCAGCAGTTACTCGGAGGGAGACACCATATATTTT; CDR3: CASSYSEGDTIYF
J: TRBJ1-4; D: -; V: TRBV9; size: -; DNA: TGTGCCAGCAGCGTAGGCTCAGGTAGCGAAAAACTGTTTTTT; CDR3: CASSVGSGSEKLFF
J: TRBJ2-7; D: -; V: TRBV7-9; size: few; DNA: TGTGCCAGCAGCTTAGGGCCAAGGGAGCAGTACTTC; CDR3: CASSLGPREQYF
J: TRBJ1-6; D: -; V: TRBV27; size: few; DNA: TGTGCCAGCAGTTTACAGGGCGATTCACCCCTCCACTTT; CDR3: CASSLQGDSPLHF
J: TRBJ2-7; D: TRBD2; V: TRBV9; size: -; DNA: TGTGCCAGTGCCCCCATAGCGGGATCATTCAACGAGCAGTACTTC; CDR3: CASAPIAGSFNEQYF
J: TRBJ2-5; D: TRBD2; V: TRBV7-2; size: once; DNA: TGTGCCAGCAGCTTACACGGGGGGTGGGAGACCCAGTACTTC; CDR3: CASSLHGGWETQYF
J: TRBJ1-4; D: -; V: TRBV4-1; size: -; DNA: TGCGCCAGCAGCCAATCCAGGGTTAGCGAAAAACTGTTTTTT; CDR3: CASSQSRVSEKLFF
J: TRBJ2-7; D: TRBD2; V: TRBV6-6; size: few; DNA: TGTGCCAGCAGACAAACTAGCGTAGCCTACGAGCAGTACTTC; CDR3: CASRQTSVAYEQYF
J: TRBJ2-3; D: -; V: TRBV7-8; size: -; DNA: TGTGCCAGCAGCCACGGGTCTAGCACAGATACGCAGTATTTT; CDR3: CASSHGSSTDTQYF
J: TRBJ2-5; D: -; V: TRBV9; size: -; DNA: TGTGCCAGCAGCGTAGCCGCGGGGTCCGGAGAGACCCAGTACTTC; CDR3: CASSVAAGSGETQYF
J: TRBJ2-3; D: -; V: TRBV12-2; size: -; DNA: TGTGCAAGTCGCTTAGCGCGTTTAAACGGGATTGGATACACAGATACGCAGTATTTT; CDR3: CASRLARLNGIGYTDTQYF
J: TRBJ1-1; D: -; V: TRBV9; size: -; DNA: TGTGCCAGCAGCGCCCTTATACGGAGCGCGAACACTGAAGCTTTCTTT; CDR3: CASSALIRSANTEAFF
J: TRBJ2-7; D: -; V: TRBV7-2; size: -; DNA: TGTGCCAGCAGCACCCCCGGGACTCGAAGCTCCTACGAGCAGTACTTC; CDR3: CASSTPGTRSSYEQYF
J: TRBJ1-5; D: -; V: TRBV6-5; size: -; DNA: TGTGCCAGCAGTGGACAGCCCAATCAGCCCCAGCATTTT; CDR3: CASSGQPNQPQHF
J: TRBJ2-3; D: -; V: TRBV7-6; size: -; DNA: TGTGCCAGCAGCTTCGCCGGGAGCGGGACAATCACAGATACGCAGTATTTT; CDR3: CASSFAGSGTITDTQYF
J: TRBJ1-3; D: -; V: TRBV5-5; size: once; DNA: TGTGCCAGCAACTACCCTGGAAACACCATATATTTT; CDR3: CASNYPGNTIYF
J: TRBJ2-1; D: -; V: TRBV13; size: -; DNA: TGTGCCAGCAGCAACCGACTAGAGCACTCCTACAATGAGCAGTTCTTC; CDR3: CASSNRLEHSYNEQFF
J: TRBJ2-5; D: -; V: TRBV13; size: once; DNA: TGTGCCAGCAGCTTCGGTGCCCAAGAGACCCAGTACTTC; CDR3: CASSFGAQETQYF
J: TRBJ2-2; D: TRBD2; V: TRBV25-1; size: once; DNA: TGTGCCAGCAGTGGCCTGGGGAGGGACTGGAACACCGGGGAGCTGTTTTTT; CDR3: CASSGLGRDWNTGELFF
J: TRBJ1-2; D: TRBD1; V: TRBV29-1; size: -; DNA: TGCAGCGTCTGGACAGGGGACGGTGGCTACACCTTC; CDR3: CSVWTGDGGYTF
J: TRBJ1-2; D: TRBD1; V: TRBV4-3; size: -; DNA: TGCGCCAGCAGCCAAGATCCCGGTGACAGGGACTATGGCTACACCTTC; CDR3: CASSQDPGDRDYGYTF
J: TRBJ1-1; D: TRBD1; V: TRBV4-2; size: few; DNA: TGTGCCAGCAGCCATGCCGACAGGGTCACTGAAGCTTTCTTT; CDR3: CASSHADRVTEAFF
J: TRBJ2-7; D: TRBD2; V: TRBV27; size: -; DNA: TGTGCCAGCAGCCGTATAGCGGGGATAAGCTCCTACGAGCAGTACTTC; CDR3: CASSRIAGISSYEQYF
J: TRBJ1-6; D: -; V: TRBV6-1; size: -; DNA: TGTGCCAGCAGTGAAGCACCGACGGGTAGTAATTCACCCCTCCACTTT; CDR3: CASSEAPTGSNSPLHF
J: TRBJ1-4; D: -; V: TRBV27; size: -; DNA: TGTGCCAGCAGTTTAAGATGGGGGGACCAGGAGAGACTGTTTTTT; CDR3: CASSLRWGDQERLFF
J: TRBJ1-2; D: TRBD1; V: TRBV5-6; size: few; DNA: TGTGCCAGCAGCAGGACAGGGCGGGATGGCTACACCTTC; CDR3: CASSRTGRDGYTF
J: TRBJ2-7; D: -; V: TRBV27; size: -; DNA: TGTGCCAGCAGTTCTACGATTCTAGGTGGGGCCTACGAGCAGTACTTC; CDR3: CASSSTILGGAYEQYF
J: TRBJ1-5; D: -; V: TRBV6-5; size: -; DNA: TGTGCCAGCAGTTACTCCGACAGTTCGGATCAGCCCCAGCATTTT; CDR3: CASSYSDSSDQPQHF
J: TRBJ1-1; D: TRBD1; V: TRBV13; size: -; DNA: TGTGCCAGCACCCACTCCCTCCGGGACAGGGCGACTGAAGCTTTCTTT; CDR3: CASTHSLRDRATEAFF
J: TRBJ2-2; D: TRBD2; V: TRBV5-1; size: -; DNA: TGCGCCAGCAGCAAGCAAGCGGGGGGGAACACCGGGGAGCTGTTTTTT; CDR3: CASSKQAGGNTGELFF
J: TRBJ1-4; D: -; V: TRBV6-5; size: -; DNA: TGTGCCAGCAGTTACTCGGCCTTCCCAAATAATGAAAAACTGTTTTTT; CDR3: CASSYSAFPNNEKLFF
J: TRBJ1-1; D: -; V: TRBV29-1; size: -; DNA: TGCAGCGTTGAAGTGGGGATCACTGAAGCTTTCTTT; CDR3: CSVEVGITEAFF
J: TRBJ2-7; D: -; V: TRBV29-1; size: -; DNA: TGCAGCGTTGAAGGAGGGAGAGGGTACGAGCAGTACTTC; CDR3: CSVEGGRGYEQYF
J: TRBJ2-7; D: -; V: TRBV7-9; size: few; DNA: TGTGCCAGCAGCTTAGATGGGGCAGTCTACGAGCAGTACTTC; CDR3: CASSLDGAVYEQYF
J: TRBJ1-2; D: -; V: TRBV6-1; size: -; DNA: TGTGCCAGCAGTGGGCAGGGTCGATATGGCTACACCTTC; CDR3: CASSGQGRYGYTF
J: TRBJ1-1; D: -; V: TRBV6-6; size: -; DNA: TGTGCCAGCAGTTACTCTTGGGGCACTGAAGCTTTCTTT; CDR3: CASSYSWGTEAFF
J: TRBJ2-1; D: TRBD2; V: TRBV18; size: -; DNA: TGTGCCAGCTCACCACCTAGCGGGGAAGGCAATGAGCAGTTCTTC; CDR3: CASSPPSGEGNEQFF
J: TRBJ1-1; D: -; V: TRBV6-1; size: -; DNA: TGTGCCAGCAGGATGGAGGGGTGGGTGAATACTGAAGCTTTCTTT; CDR3: CASRMEGWVNTEAFF
J: TRBJ1-1; D: -; V: TRBV28; size: -; DNA: TGTGCCAGCAGTTTAGGTTCAGACACTGAAGCTTTCTTT; CDR3: CASSLGSDTEAFF
J: TRBJ1-1; D: -; V: TRBV6-5; size: -; DNA: TGTGCCAGCAGCTCTTCGTCGTGGGCTGAAGCTTTCTTT; CDR3: CASSSSSWAEAFF
J: TRBJ2-7; D: TRBD2; V: TRBV6-5; size: -; DNA: TGTGCCAGCAGTTACCAGACTAGCGGGGGGTACGAGCAGTACTTC; CDR3: CASSYQTSGGYEQYF
J: TRBJ1-3; D: -; V: TRBV6-1; size: -; DNA: TGTGCCAGCAGTGCGAACAGGGTCAATGGAAACACCATATATTTT; CDR3: CASSANRVNGNTIYF
J: TRBJ2-7; D: -; V: TRBV2; size: -; DNA: TGTGCCAGCAAACCCGGGGCCAGTGGGGACTACGAGCAGTACTTC; CDR3: CASKPGASGDYEQYF
J: TRBJ2-7; D: TRBD2; V: TRBV5-4; size: -; DNA: TGTGCCAGCAGCTGGGGGGTTGGGGCGGGAGGGAACACCTACGAGCAGTACTTC; CDR3: CASSWGVGAGGNTYEQYF
J: TRBJ2-1; D: -; V: TRBV7-2; size: -; DNA: TGTGCCAGCAGCTTGGACCGTCTGGGGCAGTTCTTC; CDR3: CASSLDRLGQFF
J: TRBJ1-1; D: -; V: TRBV25-1; size: -; DNA: TGTGCCAGCAGTGAAGGGGGCACTGAAGCTTTCTTT; CDR3: CASSEGGTEAFF
J: TRBJ1-1; D: TRBD1; V: TRBV7-2; size: -; DNA: TGTGCCAGCAGCTTAGACCCAGGGGGCGCGGTGAACACTGAAGCTTTCTTT; CDR3: CASSLDPGGAVNTEAFF
J: TRBJ1-2; D: TRBD1; V: TRBV7-9; size: few; DNA: TGTGCCAGCAGCCCGGGACAGGGTCCTGATCGCTACACCTTC; CDR3: CASSPGQGPDRYTF
J: TRBJ2-4; D: -; V: TRBV21-1; size: -; DNA: TGTGCCAGCAGCAAAGGGGCGGAACTAGCCAAAAACATTCAGTACTTC; CDR3: CASSKGAELAKNIQYF
J: TRBJ2-7; D: -; V: TRBV2; size: -; DNA: TGTGCCAGCAGTGAAGTGGGTTACGGCTCCTACGAGCAGTACTTC; CDR3: CASSEVGYGSYEQYF
J: TRBJ1-3; D: -; V: TRBV10-3; size: -; DNA: TGTGCCATCAGCCCGAGCTCTGGAAACACCATATATTTT; CDR3: CAISPSSGNTIYF
J: TRBJ1-5; D: -; V: TRBV13; size: -; DNA: TGTGCCAGCGCCCGCCGGGGCAATCAGCCCCAGCATTTT; CDR3: CASARRGNQPQHF
J: TRBJ1-1; D: -; V: TRBV27; size: -; DNA: TGTGCCAGCAGTTTGTCCCCCTTCGCTAGGGGGACTGAAGCTTTCTTT; CDR3: CASSLSPFARGTEAFF
J: TRBJ2-3; D: -; V: TRBV27; size: -; DNA: TGTGCCAGCAGTTTAGCCCTAAGACCCGGAGATACGCAGTATTTT; CDR3: CASSLALRPGDTQYF